The 10 T cell receptor beta chains below were found in one sample sequenced in a study of blood T cell repertoires in COVID-19. Measured with immunoSEQ multiplex PCR; TCRdb has only the in-frame clones, and not every one. The sample contains 25,000 to 35,000 clones, roughly 89% of which appear only once. Sequences were obtained from peripheral blood. The receptor source for this set is a human donor with acute or convalescent COVID-19. The donor label of this sample is uncertain.

V is TRBV12-3 or TRBV12-4 and J is TRBJ1-2, with D unresolved. This CDR3 region has 11 residues. Trimming pared 4 bases from V and 7 bases from J, leaving 7 bases between. The CDR3 protein is CASSSFLGYTF. The CDR3, as DNA: TGTGCCAGCAGTTCCTTCCTTGGCTACACCTTC.

The rearrangement joins TRBV29-1 to TRBJ1-2; 8 nucleotides align to TRBD1. CDR1 and CDR2 from the germline V gene are SQVTM and ANQGSEA. This CDR3 contains 15 residues. The V and J ends lost 5 bases and 0 bases, in that order; junction bases with no gene match: 8. CDR3: CSVRVGQGTNYGYTF. For the CDR3, the DNA is TGCAGCGTTAGAGTTGGACAGGGAACTAACTATGGCTACACCTTC.

The chain carries TRBV5-6 and TRBJ1-1, with no clear D. Germline lookup yields CDR1 SGHDT and CDR2 YYEEEE. Trimming left V 1 base short and J 1 base short, with 11 bases between. This CDR3 has 15 residues. The CDR3: CASSLSGTRNTEAFF. CDR3 DNA: TGTGCCAGCAGCTTGAGCGGCACTAGGAACACTGAAGCTTTCTTT.

The rearrangement uses TRBV7-2 and TRBJ2-6, with D possibly TRBD2 on 6 matching bases. The CDR3 length is 15 residues. The germline V and J ends were trimmed by 6 bases and 2 bases, with 11 bases remaining between them. CDR1 SGHTA and CDR2 FQGNSA come from the germline V gene. The CDR3 spells CASSPPGAGANVLTF. The CDR3 DNA reads as TGTGCCAGCAGTCCCCCGGGGGCTGGGGCCAACGTCCTGACTTTC.

The rearrangement links TRBV3-1 (or the pseudogene TRBV3-2) to TRBJ2-3; TRBD2 agrees at 7 bases. The CDR3 runs 16 residues. After removal of 0 bases from V and 3 bases from J, the junction contained 6 bases not matched to a gene. Per the germline V gene, CDR1 is LGHDT and CDR2 is YNNKEL (reference sequence). The CDR3 here is CASSQDFASGTDTQYF. CDR3 nucleotide sequence: TGTGCCAGCAGCCAAGATTTTGCTAGCGGAACAGATACGCAGTATTTT.

This rearrangement joins TRBV6-5 to TRBJ2-5; 9 nucleotides line up with TRBD2. V trimming: 6 bases; J trimming: 4 bases; junction bases outside the gene matches: 9. Germline V CDR1 and CDR2: MNHEY, SVGAGI. CDR3 length: 15 amino acids. CDR3 residues: CASRAWTSVRETQYF. Here the CDR3 DNA reads TGTGCCAGCAGGGCCTGGACTAGCGTTCGAGAGACCCAGTACTTC.

The CDR3 reads CAWRAVGRSYEQYF. For the CDR3, the DNA is TGTGCCTGGAGGGCCGTGGGGAGGTCCTACGAGCAGTACTTC. The chain combines TRBV30 with TRBJ2-7; TRBD2 might be the D (6 bases). V lost 3 bases and J 1 base, leaving 13 bases between the germline ends. The CDR3 has 14 residues. Germline CDR1 GTSNPN, CDR2 SVGIG (reference sequence).

CDR3 sequence reads: CASRGTGPNYGYTF. Written as DNA, the CDR3 is TGTGCCAGCAGGGGGACAGGTCCTAACTATGGCTACACCTTC. The chain uses TRBV28 and TRBJ1-2; TRBD1 matches at 8 bases. The CDR3 has 14 residues. CDR1 is MDHEN, CDR2 SYDVKM, per germline. V shed 6 bases, J shed 0 bases, and the junction held 3 bases outside the gene matches.

The chain carries TRBV20-1 and TRBJ2-7, with a tentative D call TRBD2 (6 bases). V dropped 3 bases and J dropped 6 bases, with 15 bases sitting between them. Germline CDR1 DFQATT, CDR2 SNEGSKA (reference sequence). The length of the CDR3 is 13 residues. CDR3 in DNA: TGCAGTGCTAGTGAATCTAGCGTCGGCGAGCAGTACTTC. Residues: CSASESSVGEQYF.

The gene calls are TRBV6-1 and TRBJ2-2; no firm D call. The CDR3 sequence is 14 residues long. CDR1 MNHNS and CDR2 SASEGT come from the germline V gene. Trimming took off 2 bases at V and 7 bases at J, with 11 bases between the two ends. The CDR3 sequence: CASSENGSGGELFF. The CDR3 DNA follows: TGTGCCAGCAGTGAAAATGGGTCGGGCGGGGAGCTGTTTTTT.